Listed below are T cell receptor beta chains from one sample, sequenced in a study of T cells in Graves' hyperthyroidism and ophthalmopathy. MiXCR, applied by TCRdb to the multiplex PCR reads, yields one record per CDR3 protein. The sample consists of around 420,000 distinct CDR3 sequences, more than 15% of them appearing once. Sequencing used blood. Every receptor here comes from a woman between 18 and 29 years old with Graves' hyperthyroidism. The CDR3 runs from the conserved cysteine through the conserved F or W. The D gene is left open where the match is weak. Clone size, where shown, is once, few, many, or a class for clones that have expanded.

clone_size j_call v_call d_call cdr3_nt cdr3_aa
many TRBJ2-1 TRBV28 TRBD2 TGTGCCAGCGATCGGACTAGCGGGACCTCTAATGAGCAGTTCTTC CASDRTSGTSNEQFF
many TRBJ1-1 TRBV28 TRBD1 TGTGCCAGCAGTTTAACGGACAGGGTACGTACTGAAGCTTTCTTT CASSLTDRVRTEAFF
few TRBJ1-1 TRBV14 NA TGTGCCAGCAGCCAAGAGACGGTGAACACTGAAGCTTTCTTT CASSQETVNTEAFF
NA TRBJ2-1 TRBV5-1 NA TGCGCCAGCAGCTTGGTTGGTACTGAGCAGTTCTTC CASSLVGTEQFF
NA TRBJ1-6 TRBV6-2/TRBV6-3 TRBD1 TGTGCCAGCAGTTACCCCGGTTCGGGACAGGGACACTATAATTCACCCCTCCACTTT CASSYPGSGQGHYNSPLHF
few TRBJ2-7 TRBV29-1 TRBD1 TGCAGCATCATTCAGGGACAGGGGGCGGGAGAGCAGTACTTC CSIIQGQGAGEQYF
NA TRBJ1-5 TRBV20-1 NA TGCAGTGCTAGAGATGGTGACGGTGGCAATCAGCCCCAGCATTTT CSARDGDGGNQPQHF
many TRBJ1-5 TRBV12-3/TRBV12-4 NA TGTGCCAGCAGTTTTGGGTCCAATCAGCCCCAGCATTTT CASSFGSNQPQHF
NA TRBJ1-2 TRBV19 NA TGTGCCAGTAGTTCTGATTCGAGAGATGGCTACACCTTC CASSSDSRDGYTF
NA TRBJ2-3 TRBV9 TRBD2 TGTGCCAGCACTTCCAGCGGGGGAGCCTACGGCACAGATACGCAGTATTTT CASTSSGGAYGTDTQYF
many TRBJ2-7 TRBV18 NA TGTGCCAGCTCATCATTCAGAGACTACGAGCAGTACTTC CASSSFRDYEQYF
many TRBJ2-4 TRBV12-3/TRBV12-4 NA TGTGCCAGCAGTTTCGGGCCTGTTAAAAACATTCAGTACTTC CASSFGPVKNIQYF
NA TRBJ2-7 TRBV10-3 NA TGTGCCATCAGGGAAACCTACGAGCAGTACTTC CAIRETYEQYF
once TRBJ2-4 TRBV19 TRBD2 TGTGCCAGTAGTATTGGACTAGCTGACACGAGAAACATTCGGTACTTC CASSIGLADTRNIRYF
NA TRBJ1-5 TRBV4-1 NA TGCGCCAGCAGCCACTATCAGGGATCCAATCAGCCCCAGCATTTT CASSHYQGSNQPQHF
many TRBJ2-7 TRBV5-6 NA TGTGCCAGCAGCGCAGAACAGGGACTTTCCTACGAGCAGTACTTC CASSAEQGLSYEQYF
few TRBJ2-1 TRBV5-6 NA TGTGCCAGCAGCTCTGCCAGGAATGAGCAGTTCTTC CASSSARNEQFF
many TRBJ1-5 TRBV5-8 TRBD1 TGTGCCAGCAGCACTGGACAGGATAGCAATCAGCCCCAGCATTTT CASSTGQDSNQPQHF